The sample holds many counts of the clone carrying this T cell receptor (beta chain). Its antigen is currently unknown. The CDR3 end lies 3 residues beyond the end of the read and is filled in from the germline J gene. This record comes from a study of T cell clonality in common variable immunodeficiency. The study's findings and limits: Compared with controls, CVID subjects had fewer shared TCRbeta clones. CVID subjects showed higher TCRbeta clonality than healthy controls. Fewer deletions and N-nucleotide insertions were reportedly seen in common variable immunodeficiency TCR beta sequences.

TCRdb's table, derived via immunoSEQ multiplex PCR, lists solely in-frame clones and lacks some. The repertoire yields approximately 26,000 clones, none seen only once; the top ten contain around 3.1%. The CDR3 runs to 13 residues. The V gene's germline CDR1 is DFQATT and CDR2 SNEGSKA (reference sequence). The V end was cut by 5 bases, the J end by 0 bases, with 10 bases between. Replacement immunoglobulin had been given to every CVID subject for at least one year. The receptor comes from a human donor with common variable immunodeficiency. The sequencing sample was made of peripheral blood mononuclear cells. The chain is built from TRBV20-1 and TRBJ1-2; tentatively, D is TRBD1 (5 bases). CDR3 in amino acids: CSAWTMTNYGYTF. CDR3 bases read: TGCAGTGCTTGGACAATGACTAACTATGGC.